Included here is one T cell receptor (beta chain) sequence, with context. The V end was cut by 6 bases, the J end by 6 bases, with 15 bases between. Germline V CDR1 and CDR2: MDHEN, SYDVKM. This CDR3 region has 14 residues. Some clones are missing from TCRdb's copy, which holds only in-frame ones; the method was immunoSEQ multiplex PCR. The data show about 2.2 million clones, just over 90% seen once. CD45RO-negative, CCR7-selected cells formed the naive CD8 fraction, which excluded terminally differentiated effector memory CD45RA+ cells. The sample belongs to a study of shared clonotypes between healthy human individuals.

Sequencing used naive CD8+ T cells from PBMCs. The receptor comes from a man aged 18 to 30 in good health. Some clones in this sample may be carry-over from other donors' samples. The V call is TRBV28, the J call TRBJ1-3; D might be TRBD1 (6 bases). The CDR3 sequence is CASSVTGNINTIYF. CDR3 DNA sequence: TGTGCCAGCAGCGTCACAGGGAATATAAACACCATATATTTT.